The rows below give T cell receptor beta chains drawn from one sample of a study of cytomegalovirus exposure and HLA in healthy donors. Here immunoSEQ multiplex PCR was the method, and the copy in TCRdb shows in-frame clones only, minus some. This repertoire shows under 200,000 clones, under 85% found once; its top ten account for roughly 5.2%. The sequenced sample consisted of PBMCs. Receptors originate from a woman aged 18-29 years in good health and CMV-seropositive. Both conserved end residues are part of each CDR3. The D gene is left open where the match is weak.

j_call d_call v_call cdr3_aa cdr3_nt
TRBJ1-2 TRBD1 TRBV7-2 CASSFGTGPNYGYTF TGTGCCAGCAGCTTTGGGACAGGCCCTAACTATGGCTACACCTTC
TRBJ2-2 . TRBV29-1 CSVEDRRTYSTGELFF TGCAGCGTTGAAGATCGCAGGACATATAGCACCGGGGAGCTGTTTTTT
TRBJ1-2 TRBD1 TRBV5-1 CASSLAPGQGAGGYTF TGCGCCAGCAGCTTGGCCCCGGGACAGGGGGCGGGAGGCTACACCTTC
TRBJ1-5 . TRBV27 CASSPNRANQPQHF TGTGCCAGCAGTCCCAACAGGGCCAATCAGCCCCAGCATTTT
TRBJ1-1 . TRBV4-3 CASSPKTGFF TGCGCCAGCAGCCCGAAAACGGGGTTCTTT
TRBJ2-7 . TRBV11-2 CASSLDGYEQYF TGTGCCAGCAGCTTAGATGGTTACGAGCAGTACTTC
TRBJ2-6 . TRBV4-1 CASSRGRSSGANVLTF TGCGCCAGCAGCCGGGGGAGGAGCTCTGGGGCCAACGTCCTGACTTTC
TRBJ2-7 TRBD1 TRBV7-2 CASSLRVGQEREQYF TGTGCCAGCAGCTTAAGGGTGGGACAGGAGCGAGAGCAGTACTTC
TRBJ1-2 . TRBV4-3 CASSQSRGKTYGYTF TGCGCCAGCAGCCAGTCCCGGGGAAAGACGTATGGCTACACCTTC
TRBJ1-1 TRBD1 TRBV9 CASSVDGQGNTEAFF TGTGCCAGCAGCGTAGACGGACAGGGGAACACTGAAGCTTTCTTT
TRBJ2-7 TRBD2 TRBV7-9 CASSLFSGGAAHEQYF TGTGCCAGCAGCTTGTTTAGCGGGGGGGCCGCCCACGAGCAGTACTTC
TRBJ2-3 TRBD2 TRBV28 CASRLGGRGRTDTQYF TGTGCCAGCAGGCTGGGAGGGCGGGGCCGCACAGATACGCAGTATTTT
TRBJ2-7 . TRBV4-1 CASSQDQVNPYEQYF TGCGCCAGCAGCCAAGATCAGGTTAACCCCTACGAGCAGTACTTC
TRBJ2-7 . TRBV19 CASSIAMTGTYEQYF TGTGCCAGTAGTATAGCTATGACAGGAACCTACGAGCAGTACTTC
TRBJ1-3 . TRBV6-5 CASSYNRAAENTIYF TGTGCCAGCAGTTACAACAGGGCGGCGGAAAACACCATATATTTT
TRBJ2-7 . TRBV18 CASSPSFGYEQYF TGTGCCAGCTCACCAAGTTTCGGCTACGAGCAGTACTTC
TRBJ2-5 . TRBV4-1 CASSQDIAGGQETQYF TGCGCCAGCAGCCAAGATATCGCCGGGGGACAAGAGACCCAGTACTTC
TRBJ2-5 TRBD1 TRBV5-4 CASSAKDRVEKETQYF TGTGCCAGCAGCGCGAAGGACAGGGTTGAAAAAGAGACCCAGTACTTC